The rows below give T cell receptor beta chains drawn from one sample of a study of T-cell reconstitution after alpha-beta-depleted transplantation in children. Via MiXCR, TCRdb re-called the PCR reads, giving one row per CDR3 protein. This sample has 600,000 to 700,000 distinct CDR3 sequences, with over 10% found just once. This sample comprised PBMCs, obtained before TCRalphabeta/CD19-depleted stem cell transplant. Receptors were obtained from a girl aged 2 to 9 with congenital amegakaryocytic thrombocytopenia, due to receive a stem cell transplant. Both conserved end residues are part of each CDR3. D genes are given only for firm matches. For some rows the clone size is stated as once, few or many, or as a class when expanded; others skip it.

J gene | D gene | CDR3 length | clone size | V gene | CDR3 protein | CDR3 DNA
TRBJ2-1 | TRBD2 | 14 | - | TRBV12-3/TRBV12-4 | CASSLAGTSHEQFF | TGTGCCAGCAGTCTGGCCGGGACTAGCCATGAGCAGTTCTTC
TRBJ2-1 | TRBD2 | 15 | many | TRBV20-1 | CSARVRREATREQFF | TGCAGTGCTAGAGTTCGGCGGGAGGCCACTCGTGAGCAGTTCTTC
TRBJ2-3 | - | 15 | - | TRBV4-1 | CASSQVGPSTDTQYF | TGCGCCAGCAGCCAAGTAGGCCCTAGCACAGATACGCAGTATTTT
TRBJ2-1 | - | 14 | - | TRBV5-1 | CASSLAVVSHEQFF | TGCGCCAGCAGCTTGGCCGTGGTCTCCCATGAGCAGTTCTTC
TRBJ2-1 | TRBD2 | 18 | - | TRBV3-1 | CASSQSLRAGAPYNEQFF | TGTGCCTCCTCCCAAAGCTTGCGGGCGGGAGCCCCCTACAATGAGCAGTTCTTC
TRBJ2-5 | - | 13 | many | TRBV27 | CASSSGPKETQYF | TGTGCCAGCAGTTCCGGACCCAAAGAGACCCAGTACTTC
TRBJ2-3 | TRBD2 | 11 | many | TRBV20-1 | CSASGLAGQYF | TGCAGTGCTTCGGGACTAGCGGGGCAGTATTTT
TRBJ1-2 | TRBD1 | 14 | many | TRBV29-1 | CSVPQGLRGYGYTF | TGCAGCGTCCCACAGGGGCTGAGAGGCTATGGCTACACCTTC
TRBJ2-1 | - | 19 | - | TRBV5-1 | CASSYDINFWDSKGNEQFF | TGCGCCAGCAGTTACGATATCAATTTTTGGGACTCAAAAGGTAATGAGCAGTTCTTC
TRBJ2-1 | - | 14 | - | TRBV20-1 | CSAWSTLTSNEQFF | TGCAGTGCTTGGAGCACGCTGACTAGCAATGAGCAGTTCTTC
TRBJ2-7 | TRBD1 | 14 | few | TRBV12-3/TRBV12-4 | CASGRQGVNYEQYF | TGTGCCAGCGGGCGACAGGGTGTTAACTACGAGCAGTACTTC
TRBJ1-1 | - | 12 | many | TRBV12-3/TRBV12-4 | CANSGLNTEAFF | TGTGCCAACTCAGGGTTAAACACTGAAGCTTTCTTT
TRBJ2-2 | - | 15 | few | TRBV4-1 | CASSQDRGWAGELFF | TGCGCCAGCAGCCAAGATCGGGGGTGGGCCGGGGAGCTGTTTTTT
TRBJ2-3 | - | 15 | - | TRBV20-1 | CSAPSWGRGTDTQYF | TGCAGTGCCCCCTCCTGGGGACGGGGGACAGATACGCAGTATTTT
TRBJ2-7 | - | 15 | - | TRBV28 | CASSLMGTPSYEQYF | TGTGCCAGCAGCCTTATGGGGACACCTTCCTACGAGCAGTACTTC